Given below is one T cell receptor beta chain in context. The antigen remains undetermined. Produced via immunoSEQ multiplex PCR; TCRdb's table is partial and in-frame only. The sample records more than 60,000 clones, 70% to 75% being singletons. CD4+ T cells were isolated after around 9 days of culture. Each participant received a vaccine that was either BNT162b2 or mRNA-1273, given as two doses. Germline V lookup: CDR1 SEHNR, CDR2 FQNEAQ (reference sequence). This CDR3 comprises 13 residues. Trimming shortened V by 2 bases and J by 2 bases, and 6 bases separated the two germline ends. The sample belongs to a study of vaccination effects on CD4 cells after COVID-19. As for the study in general: Samples were taken post-vaccine, and their median timing was 72 days after the second dose.

The chain combines TRBV7-9 with TRBJ1-1; D unclear. Sample: CD4+ T cells from PBMCs cultured without peptide, taken after COVID-19 vaccination. The receptor was isolated from a human donor who received a COVID-19 vaccine. CDR3 region: CASSLIQNTEAFF. CDR3 sequence (DNA): TGTGCCAGCAGCTTAATACAAAACACTGAAGCTTTCTTT.